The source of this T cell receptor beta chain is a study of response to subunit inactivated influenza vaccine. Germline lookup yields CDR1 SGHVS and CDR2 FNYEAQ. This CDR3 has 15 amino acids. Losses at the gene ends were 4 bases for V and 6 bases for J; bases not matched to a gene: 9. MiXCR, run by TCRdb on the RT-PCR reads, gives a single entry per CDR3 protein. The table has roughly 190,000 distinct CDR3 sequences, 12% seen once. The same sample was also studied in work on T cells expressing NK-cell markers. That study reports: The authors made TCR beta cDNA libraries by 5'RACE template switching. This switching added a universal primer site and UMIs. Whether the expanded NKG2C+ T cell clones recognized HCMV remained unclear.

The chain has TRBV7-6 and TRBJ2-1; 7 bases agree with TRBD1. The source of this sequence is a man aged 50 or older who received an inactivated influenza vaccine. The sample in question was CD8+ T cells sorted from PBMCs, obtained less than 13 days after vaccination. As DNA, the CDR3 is TGTGCCAGCAGCTACCAGGGGGTGCCATTCAATGAGCAGTTCTTC. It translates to CASSYQGVPFNEQFF.